These T cell receptor beta chains were read from a single sample in a study of identical twins. TCRdb ran MiXCR on the 5' RACE reads and lists one entry per CDR3 protein. Of some 730,000 distinct CDR3 sequences in the sample, roughly 18% are singletons; the top ten hold around 13%. The same data also went into a second study, on T cells expressing NK-cell markers.

Sequenced input: PBMCs. These receptors all come from a woman younger than 30 in good health. Each CDR3 is given with its conserved first and last residue. Fields, in order: V gene, D gene, clone size, J gene, CDR3 protein, CDR3 DNA. The D gene is left open where the match is weak. Size tells how often a clone was seen (once, few, many) or the class of an expanded clone, and some rows leave it out.

V gene: TRBV3-1
D gene: .
clone size: .
J gene: TRBJ2-5
CDR3 protein: CASRSSDETQYF
CDR3 DNA: TGTGCCAGCAGATCAAGCGACGAGACCCAGTACTTC

V gene: TRBV4-3
D gene: .
clone size: few
J gene: TRBJ1-2
CDR3 protein: CASSQDDRANYGYTF
CDR3 DNA: TGCGCCAGCAGCCAAGATGACAGAGCTAACTATGGCTACACCTTC

V gene: TRBV5-1
D gene: TRBD2
clone size: .
J gene: TRBJ2-1
CDR3 protein: CASSYPTSGGGNEQFF
CDR3 DNA: TGCGCCAGCAGCTACCCAACTAGCGGGGGAGGCAATGAGCAGTTCTTC

V gene: TRBV5-6
D gene: .
clone size: .
J gene: TRBJ2-2
CDR3 protein: CASSGRGGELFF
CDR3 DNA: TGTGCCAGCAGCGGGCGTGGCGGGGAGCTGTTTTTT

V gene: TRBV20-1
D gene: TRBD2
clone size: few
J gene: TRBJ2-7
CDR3 protein: CSATKLAGGPYEQYF
CDR3 DNA: TGCAGTGCTACCAAGTTAGCGGGGGGGCCGTACGAGCAGTACTTC

V gene: TRBV20-1
D gene: .
clone size: .
J gene: TRBJ1-4
CDR3 protein: CSAREGVGNEKLFF
CDR3 DNA: TGCAGTGCTAGAGAGGGTGTTGGGAATGAAAAACTGTTTTTT

V gene: TRBV27
D gene: .
clone size: few
J gene: TRBJ2-7
CDR3 protein: CASSYRVTYEQYF
CDR3 DNA: TGTGCCAGCAGTTATAGGGTGACCTACGAGCAGTACTTC

V gene: TRBV7-7
D gene: .
clone size: few
J gene: TRBJ2-5
CDR3 protein: CASSFSPGQEIAETQYF
CDR3 DNA: TGTGCTAGCAGCTTTTCACCGGGACAAGAGATAGCAGAGACCCAGTACTTC

V gene: TRBV9
D gene: .
clone size: .
J gene: TRBJ2-5
CDR3 protein: CASSVSPGIGETQYF
CDR3 DNA: TGTGCCAGCAGCGTTTCCCCGGGAATAGGGGAGACCCAGTACTTC

V gene: TRBV6-2/TRBV6-3
D gene: TRBD2
clone size: .
J gene: TRBJ2-1
CDR3 protein: CASSRIRLAQNDEQFF
CDR3 DNA: TGTGCCAGCAGCCGCATTCGACTAGCCCAAAATGATGAGCAGTTCTTC

V gene: TRBV15
D gene: TRBD2
clone size: few
J gene: TRBJ2-1
CDR3 protein: CATSIRTSGVYNEQFF
CDR3 DNA: TGTGCCACCAGCATACGGACTAGCGGAGTGTACAATGAGCAGTTCTTC

V gene: TRBV20-1
D gene: .
clone size: .
J gene: TRBJ2-1
CDR3 protein: CSAKGSSGEQFF
CDR3 DNA: TGCAGTGCTAAAGGGTCGTCGGGTGAGCAGTTCTTC

V gene: TRBV5-1
D gene: .
clone size: .
J gene: TRBJ2-7
CDR3 protein: CASTRSGLPYEQYF
CDR3 DNA: TGCGCCAGCACCAGGAGCGGGTTGCCCTACGAGCAGTACTTC

V gene: TRBV29-1
D gene: TRBD1
clone size: few
J gene: TRBJ2-7
CDR3 protein: CSVAPGQGSEQYF
CDR3 DNA: TGCAGCGTTGCTCCGGGACAGGGGAGCGAGCAGTACTTC

V gene: TRBV20-1
D gene: .
clone size: few
J gene: TRBJ1-1
CDR3 protein: CSARDERGITEAFF
CDR3 DNA: TGCAGTGCTAGAGACGAGCGGGGTATCACTGAAGCTTTCTTT

V gene: TRBV12-3/TRBV12-4
D gene: .
clone size: few
J gene: TRBJ2-7
CDR3 protein: CASSRAREQYF
CDR3 DNA: TGTGCCAGCAGTCGGGCTAGGGAGCAGTACTTC

V gene: TRBV18
D gene: .
clone size: .
J gene: TRBJ1-2
CDR3 protein: CATRAGNYGYTF
CDR3 DNA: TGTGCCACCAGAGCAGGGAACTATGGCTACACCTTC

V gene: TRBV12-3/TRBV12-4
D gene: .
clone size: many
J gene: TRBJ1-2
CDR3 protein: CASSLRTVNYGYTF
CDR3 DNA: TGTGCCAGCAGTCTACGGACAGTCAACTATGGCTACACCTTC

V gene: TRBV7-9
D gene: .
clone size: few
J gene: TRBJ1-2
CDR3 protein: CASKFIDGYTF
CDR3 DNA: TGTGCCAGCAAGTTCATCGATGGCTACACCTTC

V gene: TRBV20-1
D gene: .
clone size: .
J gene: TRBJ2-7
CDR3 protein: CSAPGRTNNEQYF
CDR3 DNA: TGCAGTGCCCCGGGGCGGACAAACAACGAGCAGTACTTC

V gene: TRBV7-9
D gene: .
clone size: .
J gene: TRBJ2-3
CDR3 protein: CASSLATTPGTDTQYF
CDR3 DNA: TGTGCCAGCAGCTTAGCAACTACGCCAGGCACAGATACGCAGTATTTT

V gene: TRBV20-1
D gene: TRBD2
clone size: .
J gene: TRBJ2-2
CDR3 protein: CSARLVTSGGNTGELFF
CDR3 DNA: TGCAGTGCTAGGCTAGTGACTAGCGGGGGTAACACCGGGGAGCTGTTTTTT